This T cell receptor (beta chain) comes out of a study of identical twins. Template switching (which added a universal primer site) was used, and cDNA carried unique molecular identifiers. Each CDR3 protein gets one entry after TCRdb re-called the 5' RACE reads with MiXCR. The sample shows about 1.7 million distinct CDR3 sequences, about 30% of them seen only once. This clonotype was seen at least ten times. The antigen remains undetermined. Study-level points and caveats: Out-of-frame beta chain sequences displayed weaker excess sharing between twins.

Trimming cost V 0 bases and J 7 bases; bases outside gene matches: 9. There are 15 residues in the CDR3. From germline, CDR1 is SGHDN and CDR2 FVKESK. This receptor was obtained from a newborn girl in good health. This chain connects TRBV14 to TRBJ2-7; 7 bases match TRBD1. Specimen: cord blood. The chain's CDR3 is CASSQEQGISREQYF. In DNA form, the CDR3 reads TGTGCCAGCAGCCAAGAACAGGGGATATCTCGGGAGCAGTACTTC. Combining the CDR3 with reference TRBV14 and TRBJ2-7 gives the whole variable domain EAGVTQFPSHSVIEKGQTVTLRCDPISGHDNLYWYRRVMGKEIKFLLHFVKESKQDESGMPNNRFLAERTGGTYSTLKVQPAELEDSGVYFCASSQEQGISREQYFGPGTRLTVT.